This T cell receptor beta chain was observed in a study of T cell changes during pregnancy in multiple sclerosis. Method: immunoSEQ multiplex PCR; TCRdb's copy keeps in-frame clones and lacks some. The profile shows tens of thousands of clones, roughly 87% of them singletons. Germline V gene data show CDR1 as SNHLY and CDR2 as FYNNEI. The trim removed 4 bases at V and 10 bases at J, leaving 7 bases unmatched. The CDR3 runs to 13 residues. The sequencing used peripheral blood, collected in the first trimester of pregnancy. This TCR came from a female donor with multiple sclerosis, enrolled in a pregnancy study. The rearrangement joins TRBV2 to TRBJ2-1; 7 nucleotides match TRBD1. CDR3 residues: CASSGQGIGEQFF. The CDR3 DNA reads TGTGCCAGCAGTGGACAGGGTATAGGCGAGCAGTTCTTC.